Listed here are 20 T cell receptor beta chains from one sample, sequenced in a study of blood T cell repertoires in COVID-19. Only in-frame clones appear in the TCRdb table, and some are missing; sequencing was by immunoSEQ multiplex PCR. The data contain over 150,000 clones, approximately 86% of them seen just once; the ten biggest clones take up around 2.3%. Sequenced material: PBMCs or T cells enriched from blood (not recorded which). All receptors come from a woman aged 25 to 45 who had recovered from COVID-19.

The CDR3 sequence: CATSDSGFYEQYF. Written as DNA, the CDR3 is TGTGCCACCAGTGATTCAGGGTTCTACGAGCAGTACTTC. The rearrangement uses TRBV24-1 and TRBJ2-7; possible D gene TRBD1, 5 bases. CDR3 length equals 13 residues. Germline V CDR1 and CDR2: KGHDR, SFDVKD. With 2 bases removed from V and 3 bases from J, the gap between germline ends came to 7 bases.

About this clone itself: The sample carries other DNA sequences with the same CDR3. The V gene is TRBV27, the J gene TRBJ2-7; 7 bases agree with TRBD1. CDR1 MNHEY and CDR2 SMNVEV come from the germline V gene (reference sequence). The J segment lost 3 bases and the V segment lost 6 bases, leaving 5 bases of the junction unmatched. The length of the CDR3 is 13 residues. CDR3 protein: CASSRQGYYEQYF. DNA for the CDR3: TGTGCCAGCAGCCGACAGGGATACTACGAGCAGTACTTC.

V is TRBV19 and J is TRBJ1-6, with 7 bases that match TRBD1. Looked up from germline, CDR1 is LNHDA and CDR2 is SQIVND (reference sequence). J gave up 5 bases and V 7 bases, and 5 bases lay outside the gene matches. The CDR3 contains 14 residues. The CDR3, as DNA: TGTGCCAGTACCCCCGGGACAGATAATTCACCCCTCCACTTT. Residues: CASTPGTDNSPLHF.

The chain couples TRBV19 to TRBJ2-1; 7 bases match TRBD2. Germline CDR1 LNHDA, CDR2 SQIVND (reference sequence). V was clipped by 6 bases and J by 6 bases; unmatched bases: 23. This CDR3 comprises 19 residues. The CDR3: CASRGSPAWGRALCNEQFF. CDR3 nucleotide sequence: TGTGCCAGTAGGGGGTCCCCCGCCTGGGGGAGGGCCTTGTGCAATGAGCAGTTCTTC. The full variable domain, rest sourced from reference TRBV19 and TRBJ2-1, is DGGITQSPKYLFRKEGQNVTLSCEQNLNHDAMYWYRQDPGQGLRLIYYSQIVNDFQKGDIAEGYSVSREKKESFPLTVTSAQKNPTAFYLCASRGSPAWGRALCNEQFFGPGTRLTVL.

This chain links TRBV28 with TRBJ2-3, with TRBD1 matching 8 bases. V shed 4 bases and J 1 base; nucleotides not matched to a gene: 7. The V gene's germline CDR1 is MDHEN and CDR2 SYDVKM. The CDR3 runs 16 residues. CDR3 DNA sequence: TGTGCCAGCAGTTCGACTCCAGGGGGCGGCACAGATACGCAGTATTTT. This codes for CASSSTPGGGTDTQYF.

This clone was detected only once. The same CDR3 arises from other DNA sequences in this sample as well. This chain connects TRBV12-3 or TRBV12-4 to TRBJ1-1; a possible D gene is TRBD1 (6 bases). Between the trimmed V and J ends, which lost 6 bases and 1 base, there was a span of 9 bases. The CDR3 has 13 amino acids. This CDR3 reads CASSLQGNTEAFF. The CDR3 DNA reads TGTGCCAGCAGCCTACAGGGGAACACTGAAGCTTTCTTT.

The V and J genes are TRBV4-2 and TRBJ2-4; weak D call: TRBD1 (6 bases). This CDR3 has 17 amino acids. Germline V CDR1 and CDR2: LGHNA, YNFKEQ. Trimming took 1 base from V and 3 from J, leaving 16 bases between them. The CDR3 spells CASSQGGGGLGKNIQYF. Written as DNA, the CDR3 is TGTGCCAGCAGCCAAGGAGGGGGTGGGCTGGGCAAAAACATTCAGTACTTC.

The chain recombines TRBV21-1 with TRBJ2-3; the D segment call TRBD2 is taken from the table without a DNA check. TRBV21-1 is classified as a pseudogene. The CDR3 covers 16 residues. The CDR3 DNA sequence: TGTGCCAGCAGCAACGGGACTAGCGGGATAACAGATACGCAGTATTTT. As protein: CASSNGTSGITDTQYF.

The gene calls are TRBV25-1 and TRBJ1-3; TRBD1 might be the D (6 bases). The ends were cut back, 0 bases at V and 8 bases at J, with 11 bases in the middle. This CDR3 contains 14 residues. Looked up from germline, CDR1 is MGHDK and CDR2 is SYGVNS. The CDR3 DNA is TGTGCCAGCAGTGAATATCGAGGGGGAGACACCATATATTTT. This encodes CASSEYRGGDTIYF.

The rearrangement links TRBV4-1 to TRBJ1-3; D gene ambiguous. The CDR3 length is 17 residues. Trimming took 4 bases from V and 0 from J, leaving 16 bases between them. Looked up from germline, CDR1 is MGHRA and CDR2 is YSYEKL. The CDR3 DNA reads TGCGCCAGCAGCCCCTCTTGGGCAAGCAACTCTGGAAACACCATATATTTT. Amino acid sequence: CASSPSWASNSGNTIYF.

The gene calls are TRBV5-6 and TRBJ1-1; D gene unclear. Trimming took 5 bases from V and 0 from J, leaving 11 bases between them. This CDR3 contains 14 residues. Looked up from germline, CDR1 is SGHDT and CDR2 is YYEEEE. The CDR3 nucleotides read TGTGCCAGCAGGAGGTATCCACTGAACACTGAAGCTTTCTTT. Its protein product is CASRRYPLNTEAFF. The complete variable domain, with remaining parts taken from reference TRBV5-6 and TRBJ1-1, reads DAGVTQSPTHLIKTRGQQVTLRCSPKSGHDTVSWYQQALGQGPQFIFQYYEEEERQRGNFPDRFSGHQFPNYSSELNVNALLLGDSALYLCASRRYPLNTEAFFGQGTRLTVV.

V and J are TRBV11-3 and TRBJ2-5; perhaps TRBD1 as D (6 bases). The CDR3 has 14 amino acids. Germline V gene lookup returns CDR1 SGHNT and CDR2 YENEEA. V gave up 5 bases and J gave up 2 bases, with 12 bases separating them. DNA of the CDR3: TGTGCCAGCAGCCGGACAGTTCTTCAAGAGACCCAGTACTTC. Translation gives CASSRTVLQETQYF.

The chain carries TRBV6-2 or TRBV6-3 and TRBJ1-5, with D possibly matching TRBD1 (6 bases). The germline gives CDR1 MNHEY, CDR2 SVGEGT. With 5 bases removed from V and 4 bases from J, the gap between germline ends came to 12 bases. The CDR3 runs to 14 residues. CDR3 bases: TGTGCCAGCAGTCCCGGACAGCGGAATCAGCCCCAGCATTTT. Translated: CASSPGQRNQPQHF.

The V gene is TRBV23-1, the J gene TRBJ2-1; D unclear. TRBV23-1 is reported as an ORF; its role is uncertain. V was clipped by 4 bases and J by 4 bases, with 35 bases between them. CDR3 length: 22 amino acids. The CDR3 here is CASSPPTAAEPTTPPTYNEQFF. The CDR3 DNA follows: TGCGCCAGCAGTCCCCCAACAGCCGCAGAGCCTACAACCCCTCCAACTTACAATGAGCAGTTCTTC.

The rearrangement links TRBV30 to TRBJ1-6; no clear D. The germline V and J ends were trimmed by 2 bases and 10 bases, with 21 bases remaining between them. The CDR3 sequence is 16 residues long. CDR1 and CDR2 (germline): GTSNPN, SVGIG (reference sequence). This CDR3 is CAWSLRRDWEGSPLHF. The CDR3 DNA follows: TGTGCCTGGAGTTTGCGGCGGGATTGGGAAGGATCACCCCTCCACTTT.

The gene calls are TRBV7-3 and TRBJ2-1; 8 bases map to TRBD2. V shed 5 bases, J shed 8 bases, and the junction held 5 bases outside the gene matches. Germline V CDR1 and CDR2: SGHTA, FQGTGA. The CDR3 loop spans 13 amino acids. The CDR3 sequence: CASSPPGGDEQFF. The DNA of the CDR3 is TGTGCCAGCAGCCCCCCCGGGGGGGATGAGCAGTTCTTC.

The chain employs TRBV2 and TRBJ1-2, with 7 nucleotides matching TRBD1. The CDR3 has 12 residues. Germline CDR1 SNHLY, CDR2 FYNNEI. Trimming took 5 bases from V and 8 from J; bases not matched to a gene: 5. The CDR3 protein is CASSQGEYGYTF. In DNA, the CDR3 is TGTGCCAGCAGTCAGGGGGAGTACGGCTACACCTTC. The variable domain in full, with the rest retrieved from reference TRBV2 and TRBJ1-2, is EPEVTQTPSHQVTQMGQEVILRCVPISNHLYFYWYRQILGQKVEFLVSFYNNEISEKSEIFDDQFSVERPDGSNFTLKIRSTKLEDSAMYFCASSQGEYGYTFGSGTRLTVV.

This clone came up a few times. The CDR3 DNA sequence: TGTGCCAGCAGCTCGCGACAGGGGAGTAATGAAAAACTGTTTTTT. It specifies CASSSRQGSNEKLFF. V gene TRBV9 combines with J gene TRBJ1-4; TRBD1 matches 8 bases. The CDR3 is 15 amino acids. Germline assignment: CDR1 SGDLS and CDR2 YYNGEE. V shed 4 bases and J 4 bases; nucleotides not matched to a gene: 6.

V and J are TRBV6-5 and TRBJ2-1; 8 positions match TRBD2. Looked up from germline, CDR1 is MNHEY and CDR2 is SVGAGI. The CDR3 contains 13 residues. Trimming cost V 6 bases and J 7 bases; bases outside gene matches: 5. CDR3 protein: CASSRPGGNEQFF. CDR3 coding DNA: TGTGCCAGCAGCCGGCCGGGGGGGAATGAGCAGTTCTTC.

The genes are TRBV7-9 and TRBJ1-1; 7 nucleotides line up with TRBD1. V trimming: 3 bases; J trimming: 7 bases; junction bases outside the gene matches: 11. Germline CDR1 and CDR2: SEHNR and FQNEAQ (reference sequence). This CDR3 spans 15 amino acids. The CDR3 loop is CASSFWTGGIFEAFF. The CDR3 DNA reads as TGTGCCAGCAGCTTTTGGACAGGTGGTATCTTTGAAGCTTTCTTT.